Following are 5 T cell receptor beta chains from one sample sequenced in a study of response to subunit inactivated influenza vaccine (dated by TCRdb to 2017 to 2018). Receptor amplification or capture employed RT-PCR. Sequencing took place on an Illumina HiSeq 2500. The public reads were quality trimmed at Q25 with fastp and then assembled into clones with MiXCR by TCRdb, keeping productive beta chains. Every entry covers one CDR3 protein and lists the most common genes and DNA from its rows. In this sample the table shows some 190,000 distinct CDR3 sequences, 13% to 15% of which occur a single time. The ten largest account for roughly 25% of the sample. Sequenced material: CD8+ T cells sorted from PBMCs, taken less than 6 days after vaccination. The receptor source for this set is a man aged 50 or older who received an inactivated influenza vaccine. Donor details come from another sample of the same person, matched by shared clones.

The CDR3: CSVDLTIPAREYEQFF. DNA of the CDR3: TGCAGCGTTGATTTGACCATCCCTGCACGGGAATATGAGCAGTTCTTC. The rearrangement joins TRBV29-1 to TRBJ2-1; TRBD2 is a possible D gene (5 bases). V was shortened by 3 bases and J by 8 bases, with 23 bases between the two germline ends. The germline V gene encodes CDR1 SQVTM and CDR2 ANQGSEA. This CDR3 is 16 amino acids long.

This chain links TRBV9 with TRBJ2-1, with D uncertain. The CDR3 covers 13 residues. Germline V gene sequence: CDR1 SGDLS, CDR2 YYNGEE. V was clipped by 1 base and J by 4 bases, with 6 bases between them. The CDR3 reads CASSVTLYNEQFF. CDR3 coding DNA: TGTGCCAGCAGCGTAACCTTATACAATGAGCAGTTCTTC.

At least ten counts were recorded for this clonotype. The V call is TRBV7-9, the J call TRBJ2-1; D is unclear. The CDR3 sequence is 14 residues long. V dropped 0 bases and J dropped 0 bases, with 3 bases sitting between them. Germline V gene sequence: CDR1 SEHNR, CDR2 FQNEAQ (reference sequence). Here the CDR3 reads CASSLAGSYNEQFF. The CDR3 coding sequence is TGTGCCAGCAGCTTAGCGGGCTCCTACAATGAGCAGTTCTTC.

The J gene is TRBJ2-2, the V gene TRBV9, with 10 bases that match TRBD1. Germline CDR1 is SGDLS and CDR2 is YYNGEE. The CDR3 is 16 amino acids. With 6 bases clipped from V and 6 bases from J, the junction kept 11 bases outside the gene matches. In DNA form, the CDR3 reads TGTGCCAGCACCCCTTCTCCGGGACAGGGGTCCGGGGAGCTGTTTTTT. Protein: CASTPSPGQGSGELFF.

The DNA for the CDR3 is TGCAGTGCTCGCCAAACTGTAGCGGGACCTAGCACAGATACGCAGTATTTT. It specifies CSARQTVAGPSTDTQYF. The V gene is TRBV20-1, the J gene TRBJ2-3, with 8 bases identical to TRBD2. Germline CDR1 DFQATT, CDR2 SNEGSKA (reference sequence). The ends lost 5 bases at V and 0 bases at J; junction bases unmatched: 13. This CDR3 spans 17 amino acids.